The 11 T cell receptor beta chains presented below share a single source sample, sequenced in a study of OX40 agonist ivuxolimab in advanced cancers. The assay was immunoSEQ multiplex PCR, and TCRdb's table has in-frame clones only and misses some. Seen here are approximately 20,000 clones, over 60% observed once, and the top ten hold 16%. The source material was CD4+ or CD8+ T cells sorted from blood, sampled in a trial of the OX40 agonist ivuxolimab. These receptor sequences come from an adult with an advanced solid tumor such as melanoma, head and neck, liver or kidney cancer.

The chain combines TRBV6-5 with TRBJ1-4; 7 bases fit TRBD1. Looked up from germline, CDR1 is MNHEY and CDR2 is SVGAGI. The length of the CDR3 is 15 residues. Trimming took 6 bases from V and 3 from J; bases not matched to a gene: 7. CDR3 sequence reads: CASRDDRVANEKLFF. CDR3 coding DNA: TGTGCCAGCAGGGACGACAGGGTTGCTAATGAAAAACTGTTTTTT.

This rearrangement joins TRBV10-2 to TRBJ2-4; TRBD1 might be the D (5 bases). The CDR3 consists of 15 residues. The germline CDR1 and CDR2 sequences are WSHSY and SAAADI. The V and J ends lost 4 bases and 0 bases respectively, with 10 bases between them. In DNA form, the CDR3 reads TGCGCCAGCAGTGTGGGGCCCAGAGCCAAAAACATTCAGTACTTC. Protein: CASSVGPRAKNIQYF.

The CDR3 here is CASGGGELFF. The DNA for the CDR3 is TGTGCCAGCGGCGGGGGGGAGCTGTTTTTT. The chain is built from TRBV6-6 and TRBJ2-2, with D tentatively TRBD2 (5 bases). The CDR3 sequence is 10 residues long. The V gene's germline CDR1 is MNHNY and CDR2 SVGAGI (reference sequence). V dropped 8 bases and J dropped 8 bases, with 6 bases sitting between them.

This clone was found a few times. This chain uses TRBV11-1 with TRBJ2-1, with D possibly being TRBD1 or TRBD2 (5 bases each). CDR1 and CDR2 (germline): SGHAT, FQDESV (reference sequence). The CDR3 extends over 16 amino acids. V was cut by 3 bases and J by 0 bases, with 12 bases left in between. The CDR3 DNA sequence: TGTGCCAGCAGCTTGCCGGGACGGAGCTCCTACAATGAGCAGTTCTTC. This gives the protein CASSLPGRSSYNEQFF. The variable domain in full, with the rest retrieved from reference TRBV11-1 and TRBJ2-1, is EAEVAQSPRYKITEKSQAVAFWCDPISGHATLYWYRQILGQGPELLVQFQDESVVDDSQLPKDRFSAERLKGVDSTLKIQPAELGDSAMYLCASSLPGRSSYNEQFFGPGTRLTVL.

V gene TRBV7-6 combines with J gene TRBJ2-2; 9 nucleotides agree with TRBD2. Trimming at V came to 3 bases and at J to 2 bases, leaving 7 bases not matched to a gene. Per germline, CDR1 SGHVS and CDR2 FNYEAQ. The CDR3 length is 17 residues. For the CDR3, the DNA is TGTGCCAGCAGCTTCGTTCCGACTAGCGGAAACACCGGGGAGCTGTTTTTT. Amino acids: CASSFVPTSGNTGELFF.

By share, this clone counts as medium-sized (0.01 to 0.1%). This chain uses TRBV14 with TRBJ2-1, with a weak D call TRBD2 (7 bases). The germline V gene encodes CDR1 SGHDN and CDR2 FVKESK. Trimming removed 2 bases from V and 9 bases from J, with 14 bases in between. This CDR3 contains 14 residues. CDR3 sequence reads: CASSQFARGLEQFF. The CDR3 bases are TGTGCCAGCAGCCAATTCGCGCGGGGGCTTGAGCAGTTCTTC.

The J gene is TRBJ1-1, the V gene TRBV25-1; D is unclear. V was cut by 5 bases and J by 2 bases, with 12 bases left in between. From germline, CDR1 is MGHDK and CDR2 SYGVNS. The CDR3 has 14 residues. CDR3 DNA: TGTGCCAGCAGTCCCCTCCGGGATAACACTGAAGCTTTCTTT. Amino acids: CASSPLRDNTEAFF.

The chain couples TRBV11-1 to TRBJ1-1; the D is unclear. In germline, CDR1 is SGHAT, CDR2 FQDESV (reference sequence). The CDR3 consists of 16 residues. The V end was cut by 0 bases, the J end by 5 bases, with 16 bases between. The CDR3 sequence: CASSLAGYVGETEAFF. In DNA, the CDR3 is TGTGCCAGCAGCTTAGCAGGGTACGTCGGGGAGACTGAAGCTTTCTTT. Looking up the rest from reference TRBV11-1 and TRBJ1-1 gives the full variable domain: EAEVAQSPRYKITEKSQAVAFWCDPISGHATLYWYRQILGQGPELLVQFQDESVVDDSQLPKDRFSAERLKGVDSTLKIQPAELGDSAMYLCASSLAGYVGETEAFFGQGTRLTVV.

This clone occurred once. V gene TRBV5-5 combines with J gene TRBJ2-7, with a possible D match to TRBD1 (6 bases). Germline V lookup: CDR1 SGHKS, CDR2 YYEKEE (reference sequence). The CDR3 consists of 15 residues. V lost 4 bases, J lost 5 bases, and 19 bases lay in between. This CDR3 is CASSPKGRGSDEQYF. CDR3 DNA sequence: TGTGCCAGCAGCCCCAAAGGCAGGGGCTCTGACGAGCAGTACTTC.

This chain uses TRBV6-5 with TRBJ1-5; D uncertain. Trimming cost V 2 bases and J 3 bases, with 8 bases left between them. CDR1 and CDR2 (germline): MNHEY, SVGAGI. This CDR3 has 14 amino acids. The DNA of the CDR3 is TGTGCCAGCAGTTACGGAGGGATCAATCAGCCCCAGCATTTT. Amino acids: CASSYGGINQPQHF.

This clone was observed a few times. The chain recombines TRBV7-9 with TRBJ2-7; perhaps TRBD2 as D (6 bases). Per the germline V gene, CDR1 is SEHNR and CDR2 is FQNEAQ (reference sequence). The germline V and J ends were trimmed by 5 bases and 0 bases, with 11 bases remaining between them. The CDR3 totals 14 residues. The CDR3: CASSAGGASYEQYF. The CDR3 DNA is TGTGCCAGCAGCGCAGGCGGGGCCTCCTACGAGCAGTACTTC.